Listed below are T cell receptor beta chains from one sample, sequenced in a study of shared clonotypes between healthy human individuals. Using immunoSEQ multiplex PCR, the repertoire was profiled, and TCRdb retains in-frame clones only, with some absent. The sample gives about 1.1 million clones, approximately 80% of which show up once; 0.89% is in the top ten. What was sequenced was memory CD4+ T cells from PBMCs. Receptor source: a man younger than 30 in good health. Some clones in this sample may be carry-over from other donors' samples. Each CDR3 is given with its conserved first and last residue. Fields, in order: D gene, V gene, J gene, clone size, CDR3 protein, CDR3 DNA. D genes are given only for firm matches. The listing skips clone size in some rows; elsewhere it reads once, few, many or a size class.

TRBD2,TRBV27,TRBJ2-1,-,CASSLRLAGGRFVYNEQFF,TGTGCCAGCAGTTTAAGGTTGGCGGGAGGTCGATTTGTGTACAATGAGCAGTTCTTC
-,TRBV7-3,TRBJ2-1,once,CASSFGISSYNEQFF,TGTGCCAGCAGCTTCGGTATAAGCTCCTACAATGAGCAGTTCTTC
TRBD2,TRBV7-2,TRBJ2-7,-,CASGPGLAGIYEQYF,TGTGCCAGCGGACCGGGACTAGCGGGGATCTACGAGCAGTACTTC
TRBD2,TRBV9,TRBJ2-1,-,CASSATSGSRNEQFF,TGTGCCAGCAGCGCGACTAGCGGGAGTAGGAATGAGCAGTTCTTC
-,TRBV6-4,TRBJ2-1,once,CASSYTRGHEQFF,TGTGCCAGCAGCTATACGCGGGGGCATGAGCAGTTCTTC
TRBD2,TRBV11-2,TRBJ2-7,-,CASSSLGGKRSYEQYF,TGTGCCAGCAGCTCCCTGGGGGGGAAGCGGAGCTACGAGCAGTACTTC
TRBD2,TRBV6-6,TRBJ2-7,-,CASLGLSDSYEQYF,TGTGCCAGCCTGGGACTATCCGACTCCTACGAGCAGTACTTC
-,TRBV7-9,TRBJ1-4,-,CASSLVRPGVLEKLFF,TGTGCCAGCAGCTTAGTTCGGCCAGGGGTACTTGAAAAACTGTTTTTT
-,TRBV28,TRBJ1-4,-,CASSQHGGLGKLFF,TGTGCCAGCAGTCAGCATGGGGGGCTCGGAAAACTGTTTTTT
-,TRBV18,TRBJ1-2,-,CASSPGPNYGYTF,TGTGCCAGCTCACCAGGTCCTAACTATGGCTACACCTTC
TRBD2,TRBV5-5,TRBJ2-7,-,CASSPMGGVGEQYF,TGTGCCAGCAGCCCCATGGGAGGGGTGGGCGAGCAGTACTTC
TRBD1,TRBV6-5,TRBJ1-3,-,CASSRTGAGNTIYF,TGTGCCAGCAGCCGGACAGGGGCTGGAAACACCATATATTTT
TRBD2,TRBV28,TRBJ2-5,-,CASSASGMTLETQYF,TGTGCCAGCAGCGCGAGCGGGATGACTTTGGAGACCCAGTACTTC
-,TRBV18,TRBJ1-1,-,CASSEGQRSEAFF,TGTGCCAGCTCAGAGGGACAAAGGTCTGAAGCTTTCTTT
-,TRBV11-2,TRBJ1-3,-,CASSPNPQSSGNTIYF,TGTGCCAGCAGCCCCAACCCCCAGAGCTCTGGAAACACCATATATTTT
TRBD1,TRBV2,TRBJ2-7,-,CASMPGQGAYEQYF,TGTGCCAGCATGCCGGGACAGGGGGCATACGAGCAGTACTTC
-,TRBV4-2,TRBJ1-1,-,CASSHPRITEAFF,TGTGCCAGCAGCCACCCTCGGATCACTGAAGCTTTCTTT
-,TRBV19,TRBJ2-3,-,CASTPTSQGTQYF,TGTGCCAGTACCCCCACTTCGCAGGGTACGCAGTATTTT
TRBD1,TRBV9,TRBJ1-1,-,CASSEYDRASNEAFF,TGTGCCAGCAGCGAATATGACAGGGCGTCCAACGAAGCTTTCTTT
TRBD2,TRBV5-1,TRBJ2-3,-,CASSSGGRGGTDTQYF,TGCGCCAGCAGCTCCGGCGGGAGAGGGGGCACAGATACGCAGTATTTT
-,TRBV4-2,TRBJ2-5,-,CASSQDPSPETQYF,TGTGCCAGCAGCCAAGACCCCTCCCCGGAGACCCAGTACTTC
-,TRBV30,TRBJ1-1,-,CAWSVLQQGITEAFF,TGTGCCTGGAGTGTACTTCAACAGGGAATCACTGAAGCTTTCTTT
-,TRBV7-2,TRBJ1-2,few,CASSPVQNYGYTF,TGTGCCAGCAGCCCCGTACAGAACTATGGCTACACCTTC
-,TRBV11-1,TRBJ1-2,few,CASSFYRANYGYTF,TGTGCCAGCAGCTTTTACAGGGCTAACTATGGCTACACCTTC
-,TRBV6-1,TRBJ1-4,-,CASAVFERAREKLFF,TGTGCCAGTGCGGTTTTCGAGCGGGCCCGAGAAAAACTGTTTTTT
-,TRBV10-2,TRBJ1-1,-,CASSEPRGANTEAFF,TGCGCCAGCAGTGAGCCCCGGGGAGCGAACACTGAAGCTTTCTTT